These 19 T cell receptor beta chains were sequenced from one sample in a study of cytomegalovirus exposure and HLA in healthy donors. Primers for the PCR totalled 60 Vbeta and 13 Jbeta. Here immunoSEQ multiplex PCR was the method, and the copy in TCRdb shows in-frame clones only, minus some. The profile shows over 40,000 clones, 87% of them singletons. Sequencing was carried out using PBMCs. These receptors originate from a woman in her forties in good health and CMV-seropositive.

The rearrangement uses TRBV30 and TRBJ2-7, with TRBD1 identical over 7 bases. Germline V gives CDR1 GTSNPN, CDR2 SVGIG (reference sequence). CDR3 length: 14 residues. Trimming removed 1 base from V and 5 bases from J; junction bases left unmatched: 8. As DNA, the CDR3 is TGTGCCTGGAGTGGCCAGGACAGGACGGACGAGCAGTACTTC. Its translation: CAWSGQDRTDEQYF.

Comment on this clone: Other DNA sequences in this sample translate to the same CDR3. The genes are TRBV6-6 and TRBJ2-1; D is possibly TRBD2 (5 bases). The CDR3 runs to 12 residues. Germline CDR1 and CDR2: MNHNY and SVGAGI (reference sequence). V was clipped by 6 bases and J by 6 bases, with 9 bases between them. The CDR3 sequence: CASSPTSNEQFF. The CDR3 DNA reads TGTGCCAGCAGCCCCACTAGCAATGAGCAGTTCTTC.

This chain joins TRBV5-1 and TRBJ2-1; TRBD1 agrees at 8 bases. J was trimmed by 5 bases and V by 0 bases; bases with no gene match: 4. This CDR3 comprises 15 residues. CDR1 is SGHRS, CDR2 YFSETQ, per germline. The CDR3 region is CASSLDDRGNNEQFF. The DNA of the CDR3 is TGCGCCAGCAGCTTGGACGACAGGGGAAACAATGAGCAGTTCTTC.

A word on this clone: The conserved closing phenylalanine or tryptophan is absent in this CDR3, likely reflecting a read error. The DNA for the CDR3 is TGTGCCTGGAGCACACAGGGGGGATATTCACCCCTCCACCTT. It encodes CAWSTQGGYSPLHL. The V and J genes are TRBV30 and TRBJ1-6, with 8 bases lining up with TRBD1. The CDR3 is 14 amino acids. Germline V gene lookup returns CDR1 GTSNPN and CDR2 SVGIG (reference sequence). Unmatched junction bases numbered 6, after V lost 3 bases and J lost 8 bases.

This clone has more than one count but fewer than ten. The V and J genes are TRBV6-1 and TRBJ2-7, with D uncertain. Between the trimmed V and J ends, which lost 1 base and 4 bases, there was a span of 14 bases. CDR1 is MNHNS and CDR2 is SASEGT in the germline V gene. The CDR3 sequence is 15 residues long. CDR3 loop: CASSEVAAPGYEQYF. The CDR3 coding sequence is TGTGCCAGCAGTGAAGTAGCAGCCCCTGGGTACGAGCAGTACTTC.

The chain links TRBV7-2 to TRBJ2-4; 9 bases line up with TRBD1. Trimming cost V 1 base and J 1 base; bases outside gene matches: 8. Germline loops: CDR1 SGHTA, CDR2 FQGNSA. The CDR3 contains 18 residues. In DNA form, the CDR3 reads TGTGCCAGCAGCTTAGTTAGCCGGACAGGGGTCGCCAAAAACATTCAGTACTTC. Amino acid sequence: CASSLVSRTGVAKNIQYF.

V and J are TRBV7-9 and TRBJ2-7; a weak D match, TRBD1 (6 bases). The V gene lost 5 bases and the J gene lost 2 bases, with 16 bases spanning the gap. The CDR3 runs 15 residues. Germline V gene data show CDR1 as SEHNR and CDR2 as FQNEAQ (reference sequence). The chain's CDR3 is CASSLTGTMAYEQYF. The CDR3 bases are TGTGCCAGCAGCCTTACCGGGACAATGGCCTACGAGCAGTACTTC.

Remarks on this clone: A junction boundary mismatches the germline segment, possibly from a read error. The chain carries TRBV27 and TRBJ2-3; 7 bases fit TRBD2. The length of the CDR3 is 12 residues. Germline V CDR1 and CDR2: MNHEY, SMNVEV (reference sequence). The DNA of the CDR3 is TGTGCCAGCAGGCTCAGCGGGGCCGGCATGCATTTT. Protein product: CASRLSGAGMHF.

The chain is built from TRBV5-1 and TRBJ2-5, with TRBD1 matching 7 bases. The CDR3 spans 14 residues. The germline V gene has CDR1 SGHRS and CDR2 YFSETQ. V lost 7 bases to trimming and J lost 4 bases; unmatched junction nucleotides: 10. The CDR3 loop reads CASGVQGLLETQYF. The CDR3 region has the DNA TGCGCCAGCGGGGTACAGGGGCTCTTAGAGACCCAGTACTTC.

The CDR3 spells CASSSSPTGTTEAFF. The CDR3 DNA reads as TGCGCCAGCAGCTCAAGCCCCACAGGGACCACTGAAGCTTTCTTT. The J gene is TRBJ1-1, the V gene TRBV5-1, with D possibly TRBD1 on 6 matching bases. The length of the CDR3 is 15 residues. Trimming cost V 3 bases and J 4 bases, with 16 bases left between them. Germline V gene data show CDR1 as SGHRS and CDR2 as YFSETQ.

This clone appeared once. The V and J genes are TRBV7-9 and TRBJ1-1; D gene ambiguous. CDR3 length equals 11 residues. Germline CDR1 and CDR2: SEHNR and FQNEAQ (reference sequence). V lost 11 bases to trimming and J lost 4 bases, with 11 bases between them. CDR3: CASSAGTEAFF. CDR3 nucleotides: TGTGCCTCATCCGCGGGCACTGAAGCTTTCTTT.

The chain combines TRBV7-8 with TRBJ1-1, with D maybe TRBD1 (5 bases). The CDR3 covers 14 residues. V was trimmed by 1 base and J by 1 base, leaving 7 bases between them. The V gene's germline CDR1 is SGHVS and CDR2 FQNEAQ. As DNA, the CDR3 is TGTGCCAGCAGCTTAGTTAGGGGGAACACTGAAGCTTTCTTT. Residues: CASSLVRGNTEAFF. Full variable domain (outside the CDR3, taken from reference TRBV7-8 and TRBJ1-1): GAGVSQSPRYKVAKRGQDVALRCDPISGHVSLFWYQQALGQGPEFLTYFQNEAQLDKSGLPSDRFFAERPEGSVSTLKIQRTQQEDSAVYLCASSLVRGNTEAFFGQGTRLTVV.

Here the CDR3 reads CASSLGGEKYEQYF. In DNA form, the CDR3 reads TGCGCCAGCAGCCTGGGTGGGGAGAAGTACGAGCAGTACTTC. V and J are TRBV5-1 and TRBJ2-7, with D possibly matching TRBD2 (5 bases). Looked up from germline, CDR1 is SGHRS and CDR2 is YFSETQ. The CDR3 has 14 residues. V shed 4 bases and J shed 4 bases, with 15 bases lying between them. Combining the CDR3 with reference TRBV5-1 and TRBJ2-7 gives the whole variable domain KAGVTQTPRYLIKTRGQQVTLSCSPISGHRSVSWYQQTPGQGLQFLFEYFSETQRNKGNFPGRFSGRQFSNSRSEMNVSTLELGDSALYLCASSLGGEKYEQYFGPGTRLTVT.

The chain combines TRBV7-9 with TRBJ1-5; no clear D gene. The CDR3 consists of 15 residues. Trimming stripped 2 bases from V and 1 base from J, with 9 bases between. Germline CDR1 reads SEHNR; CDR2 reads FQNEAQ (reference sequence). The CDR3 coding sequence is TGTGCCAGCAGCTTAATGGGAGTGAGCAATCAGCCCCAGCATTTT. Its translation: CASSLMGVSNQPQHF.

This chain connects TRBV5-1 to TRBJ1-6; D perhaps matches TRBD1 (6 bases). This CDR3 is built from 14 residues. Germline CDR1 reads SGHRS; CDR2 reads YFSETQ. Trimming pared 0 bases from V and 7 bases from J, leaving 8 bases between. Here the CDR3 DNA reads TGCGCCAGCAGCTTGGATGGACAGAATTCACCCCTCCACTTT. This codes for CASSLDGQNSPLHF. The entire variable domain, with the rest obtained from reference TRBV5-1 and TRBJ1-6, is as follows: KAGVTQTPRYLIKTRGQQVTLSCSPISGHRSVSWYQQTPGQGLQFLFEYFSETQRNKGNFPGRFSGRQFSNSRSEMNVSTLELGDSALYLCASSLDGQNSPLHFGNGTRLTVT.

The genes are TRBV7-9 and TRBJ1-1, with TRBD1 matching 7 bases. After removal of 7 bases from V and 6 bases from J, the junction contained 14 bases not matched to a gene. The CDR3 sequence is 15 residues long. Germline V CDR1 and CDR2: SEHNR, FQNEAQ (reference sequence). CDR3 bases: TGTGCCAGCACCCTTTGGACAGGTGAAAATCCTGAAGCTTTCTTT. It is translated as CASTLWTGENPEAFF.

CDR3 residues: CASSPGPYEQYF. The CDR3 nucleotides read TGTGCCAGCAGCCCAGGGCCATACGAGCAGTACTTC. This chain links TRBV6-5 with TRBJ2-7; tentative D call: TRBD1 (5 bases). Per germline, CDR1 MNHEY and CDR2 SVGAGI. Trimming pared 6 bases from V and 4 bases from J, leaving 10 bases between. The CDR3 covers 12 residues.

The chain links TRBV6-1 to TRBJ2-5; D is undetermined. V was clipped by 1 base and J by 4 bases, with 4 bases between them. Per germline, CDR1 MNHNS and CDR2 SASEGT. The CDR3 consists of 12 residues. CDR3 region: CASSEVRETQYF. Here the CDR3 DNA reads TGTGCCAGCAGTGAAGTTAGAGAGACCCAGTACTTC.

This sequence joins TRBV7-6 and TRBJ1-5; TRBD1 aligns across 8 bases. This CDR3 has 14 amino acids. Germline V gene data show CDR1 as SGHVS and CDR2 as FNYEAQ. The V and J ends lost 6 bases and 6 bases, in that order; junction bases with no gene match: 7. The CDR3 DNA reads TGTGCCAGCAGTCAAACAGGGGGTAGTCAGCCCCAGCATTTT. Protein: CASSQTGGSQPQHF.